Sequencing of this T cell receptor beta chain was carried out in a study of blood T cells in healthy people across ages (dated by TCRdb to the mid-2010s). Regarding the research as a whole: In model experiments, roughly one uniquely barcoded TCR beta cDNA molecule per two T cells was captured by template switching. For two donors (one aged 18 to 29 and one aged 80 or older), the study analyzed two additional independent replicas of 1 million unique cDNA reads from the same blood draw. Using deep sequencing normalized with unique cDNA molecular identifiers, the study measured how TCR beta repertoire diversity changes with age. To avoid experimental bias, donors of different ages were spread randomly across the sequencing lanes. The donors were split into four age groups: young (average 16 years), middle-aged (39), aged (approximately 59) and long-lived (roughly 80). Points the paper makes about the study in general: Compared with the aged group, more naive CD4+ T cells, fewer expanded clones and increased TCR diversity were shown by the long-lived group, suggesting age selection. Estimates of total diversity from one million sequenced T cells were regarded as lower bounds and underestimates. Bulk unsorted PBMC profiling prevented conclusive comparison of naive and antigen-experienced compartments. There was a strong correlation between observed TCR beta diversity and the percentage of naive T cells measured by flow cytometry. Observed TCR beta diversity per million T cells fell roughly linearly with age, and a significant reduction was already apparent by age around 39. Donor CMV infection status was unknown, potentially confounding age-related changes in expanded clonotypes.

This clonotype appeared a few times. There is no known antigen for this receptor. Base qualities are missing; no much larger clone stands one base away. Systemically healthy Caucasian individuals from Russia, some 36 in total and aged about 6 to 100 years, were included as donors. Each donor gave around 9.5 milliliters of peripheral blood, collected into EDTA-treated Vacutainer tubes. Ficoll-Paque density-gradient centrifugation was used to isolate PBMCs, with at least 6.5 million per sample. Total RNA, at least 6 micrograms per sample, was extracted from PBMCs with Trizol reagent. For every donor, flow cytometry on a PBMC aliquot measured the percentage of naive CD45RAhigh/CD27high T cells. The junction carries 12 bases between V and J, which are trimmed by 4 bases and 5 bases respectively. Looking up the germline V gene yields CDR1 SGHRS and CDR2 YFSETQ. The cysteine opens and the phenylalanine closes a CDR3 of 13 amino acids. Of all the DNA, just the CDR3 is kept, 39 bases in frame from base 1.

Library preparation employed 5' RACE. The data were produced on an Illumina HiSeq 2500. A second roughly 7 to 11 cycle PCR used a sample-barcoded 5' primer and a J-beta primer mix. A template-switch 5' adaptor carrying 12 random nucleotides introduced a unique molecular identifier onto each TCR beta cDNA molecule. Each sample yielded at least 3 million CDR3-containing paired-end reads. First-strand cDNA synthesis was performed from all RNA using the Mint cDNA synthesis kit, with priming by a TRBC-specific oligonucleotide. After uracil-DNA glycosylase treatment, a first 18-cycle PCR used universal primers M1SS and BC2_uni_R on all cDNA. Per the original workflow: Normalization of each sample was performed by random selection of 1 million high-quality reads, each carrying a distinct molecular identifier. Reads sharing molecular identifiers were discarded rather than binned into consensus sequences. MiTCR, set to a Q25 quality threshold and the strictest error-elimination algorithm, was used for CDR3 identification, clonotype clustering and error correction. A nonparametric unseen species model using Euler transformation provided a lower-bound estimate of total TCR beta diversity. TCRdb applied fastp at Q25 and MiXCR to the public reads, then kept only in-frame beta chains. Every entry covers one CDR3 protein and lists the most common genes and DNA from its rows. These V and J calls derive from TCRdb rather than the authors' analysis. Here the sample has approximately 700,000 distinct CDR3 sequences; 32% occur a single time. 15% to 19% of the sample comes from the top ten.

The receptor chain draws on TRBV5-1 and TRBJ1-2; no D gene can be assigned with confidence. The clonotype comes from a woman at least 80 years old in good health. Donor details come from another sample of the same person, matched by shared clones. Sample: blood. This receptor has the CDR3 CASSHGEIYGYTF. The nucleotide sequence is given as TGCGCCAGCAGCCACGGAGAGATATATGGCTACACCTTC. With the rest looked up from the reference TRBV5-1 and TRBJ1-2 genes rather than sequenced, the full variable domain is KAGVTQTPRYLIKTRGQQVTLSCSPISGHRSVSWYQQTPGQGLQFLFEYFSETQRNKGNFPGRFSGRQFSNSRSEMNVSTLELGDSALYLCASSHGEIYGYTFGSGTRLTVV.